These T cell receptor beta chains were read from a single sample in a study of long-term antiretroviral therapy in people with HIV. TCRdb's copy holds only in-frame clones and misses some; the assay was immunoSEQ multiplex PCR. The sample yields 23,000 or so clones, 81% seen once. This sample comprised unsorted PBMCs, obtained 0.1 years before starting antiretroviral therapy. All receptors derive from a man aged 40-49 years with HIV. CDR3s include the opening cysteine and the closing phenylalanine or tryptophan. The listing skips clone size in some rows; elsewhere it reads once, few, many or a size class.

v_call	clone_size	j_call	cdr3_aa
TRBV9	-	TRBJ2-7	CASSVAGGLGYEQYF
TRBV7-8	-	TRBJ1-1	CASSNIVWQGKPNTEAFF
TRBV6-5	-	TRBJ2-7	CASSFRASLEQYF
TRBV7-2	-	TRBJ1-3	CASSQGVSGNTIYF
TRBV27	once	TRBJ2-1	CASSLSSGRFNEQFF
TRBV13	once	TRBJ2-5	CASSSTPRAQETQYF
TRBV4-1	-	TRBJ1-3	CASSLRTTGGNTIYF
TRBV7-2	few	TRBJ2-7	CASSPDRVDEQYF
TRBV4-3	-	TRBJ2-3	CASSRGQGSTDTQYF
TRBV7-2	few	TRBJ2-1	CASSADSSYNEQFF
TRBV5-1	once	TRBJ2-3	CASREDPPSTDTQYF
TRBV7-2	-	TRBJ2-7	CASIPGPSYEQYF
TRBV9	-	TRBJ2-7	CASSVVGTACLSYEQYF
TRBV6-5	-	TRBJ2-6	CASSSGASGANVLTF
TRBV5-1	-	TRBJ2-1	CASSLGQGRYNEQFF
TRBV27	-	TRBJ2-7	CASSFAGAPLEQYF
TRBV6-9	few	TRBJ2-5	CASSSIQRPETQYF
TRBV9	-	TRBJ2-7	CASSVDITYEQYF
TRBV5-4	-	TRBJ2-2	CASSLDGAGELFF
TRBV6-1	-	TRBJ1-2	CASRTGGGSNYGYTF
TRBV5-5	-	TRBJ2-2	CASSLRDTNTGELFF
TRBV7-7	-	TRBJ1-5	CASSRDSDGPQHF